The 23 T cell receptor beta chains in this list originate from one sample, sequenced in a study of T cell repertoires in cytomegalovirus infection. Their cognate antigens are unknown. TCRdb itself ran the reads through MiXCR, one entry per CDR3 protein. Of 800,000 to 950,000 distinct CDR3 sequences in the sample, roughly 33% were seen once. This specimen consisted of cultured CD8+ T cells from PBMCs, obtained from culture after CMV antigen stimulation. These receptors were obtained from a human donor in good health (CMV status not recorded). Some clones in this sample may be carry-over from other donors' samples.

V and J are TRBV19 and TRBJ1-6; TRBD1 is a possible D gene (6 bases). Germline V gives CDR1 LNHDA, CDR2 SQIVND (reference sequence). This CDR3 contains 15 residues. CDR3 sequence: CVTADSRGFNSPLHF. The CDR3 bases are TGTGTCACAGCGGACTCCAGGGGTTTTAATTCACCCCTCCACTTT.

This chain joins TRBV9 and TRBJ1-2; possible D gene TRBD1, 6 bases. Between the trimmed V and J ends, which lost 0 bases and 0 bases, there was a span of 12 bases. CDR1 is SGDLS, CDR2 YYNGEE, per germline. The CDR3 has 16 residues. The DNA for the CDR3 is TGTGCCAGCAGCGTAGAACCGGGACAACCTAACTATGGCTACACCTTC. This encodes CASSVEPGQPNYGYTF.

The J gene is TRBJ2-3, the V gene TRBV10-3; TRBD2 aligns across 7 bases. The CDR3 extends over 17 amino acids. CDR1 and CDR2 from the germline V gene are ENHRY and SYGVKD. J was trimmed by 2 bases and V by 0 bases; bases with no gene match: 8. In DNA, the CDR3 is TGTGCCATCAGTGAGTCAAAGCGGGGTTCCTCCACAGATACGCAGTATTTT. It encodes CAISESKRGSSTDTQYF.

V usage is TRBV6-6 and J usage is TRBJ1-1; weak D call: TRBD1 (5 bases). Germline V gene sequence: CDR1 MNHNY, CDR2 SVGAGI (reference sequence). The CDR3 has 16 amino acids. V lost 7 bases to trimming and J lost 1 base, with 19 bases between them. The DNA of the CDR3 is TGTGCCAGCACCAATCAGGGAGGGAGGGGGAACACTGAAGCTTTCTTT. It yields the protein CASTNQGGRGNTEAFF.

Only a few counts were recorded for this clonotype. V is TRBV7-9 and J is TRBJ2-1; perhaps TRBD2 as D (6 bases). Germline lookup yields CDR1 SEHNR and CDR2 FQNEAQ (reference sequence). The CDR3 covers 14 residues. V gave up 10 bases and J gave up 3 bases, with 16 bases separating them. The CDR3 sequence: CATPPDGSYNEQFF. CDR3 nucleotide sequence: TGTGCCACTCCCCCGGACGGGAGCTACAATGAGCAGTTCTTC.

The sample holds a few counts of this clonotype. V usage is TRBV10-3 and J usage is TRBJ2-1; maybe TRBD1 (5 bases). V was cut by 1 base and J by 0 bases, with 13 bases left in between. In germline, CDR1 is ENHRY, CDR2 SYGVKD. The CDR3 runs 17 residues. Written as DNA, the CDR3 is TGTGCCATCAGTGAGTTCCCTCAGGGTAGCTCCTACAATGAGCAGTTCTTC. Protein sequence: CAISEFPQGSSYNEQFF.

Remarks on this clonotype: A junction end diverges from the germline sequence, so it may reflect a read error. The chain uses TRBV7-9 and TRBJ1-1; D is ambiguous. Per the germline V gene, CDR1 is SEHNR and CDR2 is FQNEAQ (reference sequence). The length of the CDR3 is 11 residues. CDR3 residues: CVSSSNTEAFF. Here the CDR3 DNA reads TGTGTCAGCAGCTCCAACACTGAAGCTTTCTTT.

This clonotype was seen ten or more times. The chain joins TRBV7-6 to TRBJ2-1; a weak D match, TRBD1 (7 bases). V was clipped by 5 bases and J by 7 bases, with 18 bases between them. CDR3 length equals 15 residues. CDR1 SGHVS and CDR2 FNYEAQ come from the germline V gene. The CDR3 region has the DNA TGTGCCAGCAGCCTCACAGGGGAGGACATGAATGAGCAGTTCTTC. Its protein product is CASSLTGEDMNEQFF.

The chain joins TRBV11-1 to TRBJ2-7, with TRBD2 matching over 9 bases. Trimming at V came to 3 bases and at J to 3 bases, leaving 6 bases not matched to a gene. The CDR3 extends over 15 amino acids. CDR1 and CDR2 (germline): SGHAT, FQDESV (reference sequence). The CDR3 DNA follows: TGTGCCAGCAGCTTGGGAGCGGGGGGACGCTACGAGCAGTACGTC. Encoded protein: CASSLGAGGRYEQYV.

The chain is built from TRBV29-1 and TRBJ2-1, with 7 bases identical to TRBD2. Looked up from germline, CDR1 is SQVTM and CDR2 is ANQGSEA. This CDR3 spans 14 amino acids. J gave up 7 bases and V 3 bases, and 9 bases lay outside the gene matches. The CDR3 reads CSVDREGIRNEQFF. The CDR3 DNA reads TGCAGCGTTGACAGGGAGGGAATCCGGAATGAGCAGTTCTTC.

The V gene is TRBV6-6, the J gene TRBJ1-1, with D possibly matching TRBD1 (6 bases). V was clipped by 0 bases and J by 1 base, with 9 bases between them. The CDR3 is 15 amino acids. CDR1 and CDR2 (germline): MNHNY, SVGAGI (reference sequence). CDR3 bases: TGTGCCAGCAGTTACTCAGGGGGGACGAACACTGAAGCTTTCTTT. Translating it yields CASSYSGGTNTEAFF.

This clonotype turned up a few times. The chain recombines TRBV29-1 with TRBJ2-6, with a possible D match to TRBD1 (5 bases). Germline V gene data show CDR1 as SQVTM and CDR2 as ANQGSEA. Trimming removed 5 bases at V and 0 bases at J, with 17 bases between. The length of the CDR3 is 17 residues. The CDR3 protein is CSVTGPPGPSGANVLTF. CDR3 DNA: TGCAGCGTTACAGGACCTCCAGGGCCCTCTGGGGCCAACGTCCTGACTTTC.

The chain is built from TRBV6-1 and TRBJ2-3; 9 nucleotides align to TRBD2. CDR1 and CDR2 from the germline V gene are MNHNS and SASEGT. This CDR3 has 15 amino acids. The trim removed 5 bases at V and 3 bases at J, leaving 6 bases unmatched. DNA of the CDR3: TGTGCCAGCAGTACCTCTAGCGGGGTAACAGATACGCAGTATTTT. This codes for CASSTSSGVTDTQYF.

This clonotype was observed a handful of times. J is TRBJ2-3 and V is TRBV7-9; D ambiguous. CDR1 is SEHNR and CDR2 is FQNEAQ in the germline V gene (reference sequence). The CDR3 totals 16 residues. Trimming left V 5 bases short and J 4 bases short, with 19 bases between. The CDR3 region has the DNA TGTGCCAGCAGCCCCCGTCGGCAGAAGAGCCCAGATACGCAGTATTTT. Translating it yields CASSPRRQKSPDTQYF.

This clonotype came up a few times. This chain connects TRBV4-3 to TRBJ1-2; no firm D call. The CDR3 spans 15 residues. Germline lookup yields CDR1 LGHNA and CDR2 YSLEER. V was clipped by 1 base and J by 1 base, with 10 bases between them. CDR3 sequence reads: CASSQAGRSNYGYTF. CDR3 nucleotide sequence: TGCGCCAGCAGCCAAGCGGGCAGAAGTAACTATGGCTACACCTTC.

The rearrangement uses TRBV5-4 and TRBJ2-4; possible D gene TRBD2, 5 bases. This CDR3 has 12 residues. Per the germline V gene, CDR1 is SGHNT and CDR2 is YYREEE (reference sequence). V shed 10 bases and J shed 11 bases, with 19 bases lying between them. DNA for the CDR3: TGTGCCGCTACCTCGGAGGAAATGTTTCAGTACTTC. Amino acids: CAATSEEMFQYF.

This clonotype was seen at least ten times. This rearrangement joins TRBV7-2 to TRBJ1-2, with a tentative D call TRBD1 (5 bases). The germline V and J ends were trimmed by 3 bases and 5 bases, with 16 bases remaining between them. The germline CDR1 and CDR2 sequences are SGHTA and FQGNSA. The length of the CDR3 is 15 residues. This chain's CDR3 is CASSFDSGTEYGYTF. CDR3 DNA: TGTGCCAGCAGCTTCGATTCCGGGACGGAATATGGCTACACCTTC. Full variable domain (remainder filled in from reference TRBV7-2 and TRBJ1-2): GAGVSQSPSNKVTEKGKDVELRCDPISGHTALYWYRQSLGQGLEFLIYFQGNSAPDKSGLPSDRFSAERTGGSVSTLTIQRTQQEDSAVYLCASSFDSGTEYGYTFGSGTRLTVV.

This clonotype came up a few times. The chain joins TRBV7-2 to TRBJ2-2, with D unresolved. V dropped 5 bases and J dropped 4 bases, with 8 bases sitting between them. In germline, CDR1 is SGHTA, CDR2 FQGNSA. The CDR3 extends over 13 amino acids. This chain's CDR3 is CASSISFTGELFF. The CDR3 DNA sequence: TGTGCCAGCAGCATATCATTCACCGGGGAGCTGTTTTTT.

V and J are TRBV10-3 and TRBJ1-5; D gene ambiguous. This CDR3 has 13 residues. Trimming pared 10 bases from V and 0 bases from J, leaving 10 bases between. Germline CDR1 is ENHRY and CDR2 is SYGVKD. In DNA, the CDR3 is TGTGCCACCCTGGGCAGTAGCAATCAGCCCCAGCATTTT. This translates into CATLGSSNQPQHF.

This clonotype showed up just a few times. The CDR3 reads CASSDLSGYPYGYTF. The CDR3 region has the DNA TGTGCCAGCAGTGATTTATCGGGTTATCCGTATGGCTACACCTTC. The chain uses TRBV2 and TRBJ1-2; the D is unclear. V lost 3 bases to trimming and J lost 5 bases, with 16 bases between them. The CDR3 has 15 amino acids. From germline, CDR1 is SNHLY and CDR2 FYNNEI.

This clonotype occurred a few times. The chain joins TRBV7-9 to TRBJ2-2; TRBD1 agrees at 7 bases. The CDR3 has 15 residues. CDR1 and CDR2 from the germline V gene are SEHNR and FQNEAQ (reference sequence). After removal of 6 bases from V and 3 bases from J, the junction contained 7 bases not matched to a gene. The CDR3, as DNA: TGTGCCAGCAGTTCAGACAGGGTATACACCGGGGAGCTGTTTTTT. This encodes CASSSDRVYTGELFF.

The J gene is TRBJ2-1, the V gene TRBV6-6; 8 positions agree with TRBD2. Trimming removed 2 bases from V and 10 bases from J; junction bases left unmatched: 4. Germline V gives CDR1 MNHNY, CDR2 SVGAGI (reference sequence). The length of the CDR3 is 13 residues. The CDR3 loop is CASSYLQREEQFF. CDR3 sequence (DNA): TGTGCCAGCAGTTACCTGCAGCGGGAGGAGCAGTTCTTC.

This clonotype was observed a few times. The chain links TRBV27 to TRBJ2-2; D not resolved. With 3 bases removed from V and 0 bases from J, the gap between germline ends came to 5 bases. Germline CDR1 and CDR2: MNHEY and SMNVEV (reference sequence). The CDR3 has 14 residues. CDR3 residues: CASSFDPNTGELFF. In DNA form, the CDR3 reads TGTGCCAGCAGTTTCGATCCGAACACCGGGGAGCTGTTTTTT.